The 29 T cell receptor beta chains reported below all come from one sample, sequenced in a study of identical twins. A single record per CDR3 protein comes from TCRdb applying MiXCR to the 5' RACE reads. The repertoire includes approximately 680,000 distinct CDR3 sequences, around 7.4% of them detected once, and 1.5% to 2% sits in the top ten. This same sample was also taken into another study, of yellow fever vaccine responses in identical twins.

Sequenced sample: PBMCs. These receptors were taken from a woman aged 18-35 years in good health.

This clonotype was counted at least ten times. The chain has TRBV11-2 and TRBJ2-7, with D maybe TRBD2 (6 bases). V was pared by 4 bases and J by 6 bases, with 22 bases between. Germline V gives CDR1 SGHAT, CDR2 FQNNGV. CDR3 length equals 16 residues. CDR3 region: CASSWEEGVPPREQYF. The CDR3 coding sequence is TGTGCCAGCAGCTGGGAGGAGGGAGTCCCCCCTCGCGAGCAGTACTTC.

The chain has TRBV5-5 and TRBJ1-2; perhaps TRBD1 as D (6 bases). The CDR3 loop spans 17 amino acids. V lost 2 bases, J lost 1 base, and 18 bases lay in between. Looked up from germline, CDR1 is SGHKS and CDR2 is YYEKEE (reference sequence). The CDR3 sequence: CASSFNEAGTFNYGYTF. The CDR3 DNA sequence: TGTGCCAGCAGCTTCAATGAGGCAGGGACATTTAACTATGGCTACACCTTC.

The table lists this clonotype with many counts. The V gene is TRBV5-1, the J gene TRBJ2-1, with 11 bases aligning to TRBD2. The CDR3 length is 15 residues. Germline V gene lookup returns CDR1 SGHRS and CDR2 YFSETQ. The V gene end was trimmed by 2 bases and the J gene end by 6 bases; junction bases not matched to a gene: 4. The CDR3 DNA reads TGCGCCAGCAGCTTCGGGACTAGCGGACGCAATGAGCAGTTCTTC. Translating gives CASSFGTSGRNEQFF.

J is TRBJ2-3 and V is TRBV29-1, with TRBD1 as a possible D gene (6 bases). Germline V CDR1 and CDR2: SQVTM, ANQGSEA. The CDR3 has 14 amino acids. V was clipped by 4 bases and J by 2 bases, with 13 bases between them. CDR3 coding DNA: TGCAGCGTTGGGGACAACCGACCCACAGATACGCAGTATTTT. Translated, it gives CSVGDNRPTDTQYF.

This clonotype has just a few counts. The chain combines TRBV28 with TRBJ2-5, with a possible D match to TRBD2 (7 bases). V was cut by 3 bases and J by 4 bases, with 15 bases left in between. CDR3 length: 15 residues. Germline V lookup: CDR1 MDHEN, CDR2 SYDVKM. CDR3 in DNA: TGTGCCAGCAGTTTTGGTCGGGGGGCGGTAGAGACCCAGTACTTC. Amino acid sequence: CASSFGRGAVETQYF.

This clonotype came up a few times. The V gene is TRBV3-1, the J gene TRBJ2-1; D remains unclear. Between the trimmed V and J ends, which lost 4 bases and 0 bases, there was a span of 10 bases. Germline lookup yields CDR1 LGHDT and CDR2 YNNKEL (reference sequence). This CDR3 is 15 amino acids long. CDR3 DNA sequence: TGTGCCAGCAGCCTCGCCTATACCTCCTACAATGAGCAGTTCTTC. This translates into CASSLAYTSYNEQFF.

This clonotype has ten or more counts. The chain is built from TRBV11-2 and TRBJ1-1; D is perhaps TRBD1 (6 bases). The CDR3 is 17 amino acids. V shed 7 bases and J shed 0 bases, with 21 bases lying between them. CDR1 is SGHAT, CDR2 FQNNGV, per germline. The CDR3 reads CASNPGTWLGMNTEAFF. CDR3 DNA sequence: TGTGCCAGCAACCCCGGGACATGGCTAGGCATGAACACTGAAGCTTTCTTT. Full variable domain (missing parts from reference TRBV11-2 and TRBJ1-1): EAGVAQSPRYKIIEKRQSVAFWCNPISGHATLYWYQQILGQGPKLLIQFQNNGVVDDSQLPKDRFSAERLKGVDSTLKIQPAKLEDSAVYLCASNPGTWLGMNTEAFFGQGTRLTVV.

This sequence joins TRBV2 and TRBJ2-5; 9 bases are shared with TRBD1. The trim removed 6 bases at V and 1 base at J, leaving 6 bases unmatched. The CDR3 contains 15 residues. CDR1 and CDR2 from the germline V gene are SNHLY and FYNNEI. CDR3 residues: CASSGGTGIQETQYF. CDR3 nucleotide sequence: TGTGCCAGCAGCGGAGGGACAGGGATCCAAGAGACCCAGTACTTC. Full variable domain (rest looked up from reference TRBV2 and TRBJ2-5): EPEVTQTPSHQVTQMGQEVILRCVPISNHLYFYWYRQILGQKVEFLVSFYNNEISEKSEIFDDQFSVERPDGSNFTLKIRSTKLEDSAMYFCASSGGTGIQETQYFGPGTRLLVL.

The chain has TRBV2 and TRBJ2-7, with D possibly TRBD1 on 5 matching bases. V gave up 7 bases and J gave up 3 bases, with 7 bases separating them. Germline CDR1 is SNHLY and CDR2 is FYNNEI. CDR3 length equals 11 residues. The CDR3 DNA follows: TGTGCCAGCAAGGGGAACTACGAGCAGTACTTC. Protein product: CASKGNYEQYF.

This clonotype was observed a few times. CDR3: CSAPRGGRSYNEQFF. The CDR3 DNA reads TGCAGTGCCCCGCGAGGGGGCCGCTCATACAATGAGCAGTTCTTC. The chain recombines TRBV20-1 with TRBJ2-1, with 7 bases identical to TRBD1. The CDR3 is 15 residues long. The trim removed 6 bases at V and 4 bases at J, leaving 12 bases unmatched. Germline CDR1 DFQATT, CDR2 SNEGSKA (reference sequence).

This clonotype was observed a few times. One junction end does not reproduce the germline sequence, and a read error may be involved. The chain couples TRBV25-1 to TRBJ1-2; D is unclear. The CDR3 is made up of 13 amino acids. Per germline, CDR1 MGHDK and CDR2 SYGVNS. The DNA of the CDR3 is TGTGCCAGCAGCGAATTCGATATACGGGGCTACACCTTC. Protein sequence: CASSEFDIRGYTF.

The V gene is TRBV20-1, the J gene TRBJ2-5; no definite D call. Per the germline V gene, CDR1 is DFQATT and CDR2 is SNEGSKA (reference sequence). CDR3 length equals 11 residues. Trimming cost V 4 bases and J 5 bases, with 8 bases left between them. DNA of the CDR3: TGCAGTGCTACAGTATTGGAGACCCAGTACTTC. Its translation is CSATVLETQYF.

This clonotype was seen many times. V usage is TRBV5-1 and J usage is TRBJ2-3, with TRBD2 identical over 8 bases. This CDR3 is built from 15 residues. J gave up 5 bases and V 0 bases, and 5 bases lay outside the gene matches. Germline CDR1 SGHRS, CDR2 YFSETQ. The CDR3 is CASSLGGLGEDTQYF. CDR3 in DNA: TGCGCCAGCAGCTTGGGGGGACTAGGGGAAGATACGCAGTATTTT.

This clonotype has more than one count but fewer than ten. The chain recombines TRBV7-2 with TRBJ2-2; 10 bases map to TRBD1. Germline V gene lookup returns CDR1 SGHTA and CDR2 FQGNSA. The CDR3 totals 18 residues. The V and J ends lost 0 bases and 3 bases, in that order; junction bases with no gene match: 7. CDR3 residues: CASSLAQWTGGDTGELFF. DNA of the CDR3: TGTGCCAGCAGCTTAGCGCAATGGACAGGGGGGGACACCGGGGAGCTGTTTTTT.

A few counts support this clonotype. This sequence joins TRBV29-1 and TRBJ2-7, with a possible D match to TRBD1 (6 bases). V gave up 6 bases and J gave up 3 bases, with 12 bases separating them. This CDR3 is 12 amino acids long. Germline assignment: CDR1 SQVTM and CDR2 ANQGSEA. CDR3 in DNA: TGCAGCGTAAGTCGGGACAACTACGAGCAGTACTTC. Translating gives CSVSRDNYEQYF.

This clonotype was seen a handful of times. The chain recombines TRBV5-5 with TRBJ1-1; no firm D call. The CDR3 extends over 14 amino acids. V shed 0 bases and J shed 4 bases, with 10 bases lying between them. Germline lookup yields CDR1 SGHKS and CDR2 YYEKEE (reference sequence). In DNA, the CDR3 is TGTGCCAGCAGCTTGGCGGCGGCAGCCACTGAAGCTTTCTTT. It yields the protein CASSLAAAATEAFF. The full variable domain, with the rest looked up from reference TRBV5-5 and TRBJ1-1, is DAGVTQSPTHLIKTRGQQVTLRCSPISGHKSVSWYQQVLGQGPQFIFQYYEKEERGRGNFPDRFSARQFPNYSSELNVNALLLGDSALYLCASSLAAAATEAFFGQGTRLTVV.

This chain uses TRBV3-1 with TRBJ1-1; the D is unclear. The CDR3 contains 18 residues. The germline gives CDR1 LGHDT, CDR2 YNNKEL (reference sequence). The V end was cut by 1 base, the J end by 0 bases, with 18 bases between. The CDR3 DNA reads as TGTGCCAGCAGCCAAGGGCTCTACACACAGATGATGAACACTGAAGCTTTCTTT. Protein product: CASSQGLYTQMMNTEAFF.

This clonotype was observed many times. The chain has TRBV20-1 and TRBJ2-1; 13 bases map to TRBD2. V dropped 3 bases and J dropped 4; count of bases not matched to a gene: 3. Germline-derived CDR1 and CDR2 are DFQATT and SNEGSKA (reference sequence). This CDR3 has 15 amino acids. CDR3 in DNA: TGCAGTGCTAGGCAGACTAGCGGGAGGTACAATGAGCAGTTCTTC. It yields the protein CSARQTSGRYNEQFF.

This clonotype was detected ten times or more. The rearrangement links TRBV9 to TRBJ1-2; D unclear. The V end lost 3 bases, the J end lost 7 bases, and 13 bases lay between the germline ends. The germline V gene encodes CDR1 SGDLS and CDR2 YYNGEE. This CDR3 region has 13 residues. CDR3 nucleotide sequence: TGTGCCAGCAGCGCCAGGACGGCTCTTGGCTACACCTTC. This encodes CASSARTALGYTF.

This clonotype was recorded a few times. The CDR3 here is CASRARGPPGVPEADTQYF. As DNA, the CDR3 is TGCGCCAGCAGGGCCAGGGGCCCACCGGGTGTCCCCGAGGCAGATACGCAGTATTTT. The rearrangement uses TRBV5-1 and TRBJ2-3, with D maybe TRBD1 (6 bases). The CDR3 extends over 19 amino acids. CDR1 and CDR2 (germline): SGHRS, YFSETQ. V shed 5 bases and J shed 4 bases, with 29 bases lying between them.

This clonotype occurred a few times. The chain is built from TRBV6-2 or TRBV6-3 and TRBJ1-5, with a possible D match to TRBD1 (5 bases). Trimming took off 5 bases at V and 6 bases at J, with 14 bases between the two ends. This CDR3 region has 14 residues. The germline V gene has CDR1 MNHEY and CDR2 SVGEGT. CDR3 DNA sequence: TGTGCCAGCAGTGACGGACAAAACCTTCAGCCCCAGCATTTT. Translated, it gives CASSDGQNLQPQHF.

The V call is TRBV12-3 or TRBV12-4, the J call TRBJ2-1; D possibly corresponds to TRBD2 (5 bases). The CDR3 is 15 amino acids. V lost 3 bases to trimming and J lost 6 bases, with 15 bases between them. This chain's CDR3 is CASSFLGKGGNEQFF. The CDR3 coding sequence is TGTGCCAGCAGTTTTCTGGGCAAAGGAGGCAATGAGCAGTTCTTC.

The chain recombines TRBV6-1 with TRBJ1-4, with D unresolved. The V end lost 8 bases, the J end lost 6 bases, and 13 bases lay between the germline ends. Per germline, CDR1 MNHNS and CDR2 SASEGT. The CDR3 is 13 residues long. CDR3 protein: CASGSKTYEKLFF. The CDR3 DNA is TGTGCCAGCGGCTCAAAGACTTATGAAAAACTGTTTTTT.

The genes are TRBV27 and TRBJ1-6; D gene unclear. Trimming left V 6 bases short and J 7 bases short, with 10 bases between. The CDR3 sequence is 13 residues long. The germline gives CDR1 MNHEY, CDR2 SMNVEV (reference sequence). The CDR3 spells CASRPGTNSPLHF. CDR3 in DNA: TGTGCCAGCAGGCCGGGCACAAATTCACCCCTCCACTTT.

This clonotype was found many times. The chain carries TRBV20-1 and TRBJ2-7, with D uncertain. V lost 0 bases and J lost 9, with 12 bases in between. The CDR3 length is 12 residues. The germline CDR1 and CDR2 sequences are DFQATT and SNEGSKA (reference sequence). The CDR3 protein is CSARETGPRQYV. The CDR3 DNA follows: TGCAGTGCTAGAGAAACTGGCCCGCGGCAGTACGTC.

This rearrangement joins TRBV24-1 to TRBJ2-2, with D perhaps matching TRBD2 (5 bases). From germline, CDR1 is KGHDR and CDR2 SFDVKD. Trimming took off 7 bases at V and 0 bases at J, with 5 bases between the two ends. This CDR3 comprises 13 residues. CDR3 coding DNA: TGTGCCACCAGGGACTCGAACACCGGGGAGCTGTTTTTT. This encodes CATRDSNTGELFF.

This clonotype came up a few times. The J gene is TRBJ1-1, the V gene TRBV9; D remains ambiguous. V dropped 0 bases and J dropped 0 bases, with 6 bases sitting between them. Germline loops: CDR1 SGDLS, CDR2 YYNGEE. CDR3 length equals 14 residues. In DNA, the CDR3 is TGTGCCAGCAGCGTAGGACTGTTGAACACTGAAGCTTTCTTT. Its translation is CASSVGLLNTEAFF.

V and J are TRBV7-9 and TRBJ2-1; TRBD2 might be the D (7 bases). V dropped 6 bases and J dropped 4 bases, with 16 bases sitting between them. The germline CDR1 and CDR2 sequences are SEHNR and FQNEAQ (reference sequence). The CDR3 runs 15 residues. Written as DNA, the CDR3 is TGTGCCAGCAGTCCTGGGGGGGGGCAATACAATGAGCAGTTCTTC. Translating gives CASSPGGGQYNEQFF.

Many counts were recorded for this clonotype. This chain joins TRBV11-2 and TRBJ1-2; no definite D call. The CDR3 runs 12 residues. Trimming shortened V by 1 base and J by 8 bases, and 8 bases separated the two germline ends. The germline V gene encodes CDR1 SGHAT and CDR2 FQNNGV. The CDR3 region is CASSLARAGYTF. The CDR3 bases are TGTGCCAGCAGCTTAGCCCGGGCCGGCTACACCTTC. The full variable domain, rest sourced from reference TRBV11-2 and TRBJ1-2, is EAGVAQSPRYKIIEKRQSVAFWCNPISGHATLYWYQQILGQGPKLLIQFQNNGVVDDSQLPKDRFSAERLKGVDSTLKIQPAKLEDSAVYLCASSLARAGYTFGSGTRLTVV.